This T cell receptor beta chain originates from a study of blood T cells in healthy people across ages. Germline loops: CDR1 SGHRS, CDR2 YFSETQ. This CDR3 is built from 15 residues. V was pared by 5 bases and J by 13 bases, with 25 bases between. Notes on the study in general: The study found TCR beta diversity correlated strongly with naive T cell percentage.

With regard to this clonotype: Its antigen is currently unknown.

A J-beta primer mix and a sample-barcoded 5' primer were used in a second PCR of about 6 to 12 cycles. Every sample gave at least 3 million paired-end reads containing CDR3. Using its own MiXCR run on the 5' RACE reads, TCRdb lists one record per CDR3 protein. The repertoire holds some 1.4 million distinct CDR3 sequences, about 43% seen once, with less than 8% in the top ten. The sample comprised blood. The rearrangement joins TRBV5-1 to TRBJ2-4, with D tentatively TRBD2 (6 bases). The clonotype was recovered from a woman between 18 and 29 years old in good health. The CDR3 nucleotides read TGCGCCAGCAGACGTAGCGGAGAATCCTACAATGAGCAGTACTTC. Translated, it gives CASRRSGESYNEQYF. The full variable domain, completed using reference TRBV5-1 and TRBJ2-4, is KAGVTQTPRYLIKTRGQQVTLSCSPISGHRSVSWYQQTPGQGLQFLFEYFSETQRNKGNFPGRFSGRQFSNSRSEMNVSTLELGDSALYLCASRRSGESYNEQYFGAGTRLSVL.